This TCR beta chain derives from a study of cytomegalovirus exposure and HLA in healthy donors. For the study at large: Early release data held about 92 million unique TCRs from HLA-typed donors. Study-level points and caveats: A later analysis by the authors found several of the most significant clusters apparently linked to common viral pathogens.

The PCR employed 60 Vbeta primers together with 13 Jbeta primers. In the original analysis: There were 70 million to 95 million unique TCR beta chains by a later count, and some 11 million of them were shared. Produced via immunoSEQ multiplex PCR; TCRdb's table is partial and in-frame only. V and J calls and clone size follow that table, whereas D and trimming were derived from the DNA. The table shows 110,000 to 150,000 clones, with 77% occurring only once. In the case of this clone: Its antigen is still unknown.

The CDR3 sequence is 16 residues long. Trimming took off 2 bases at V and 10 bases at J, with 18 bases between the two ends. In germline, CDR1 is KGHSH, CDR2 LQKENI. The rearrangement links TRBV18 to TRBJ1-6; D is possibly TRBD1 (5 bases). The sequencing sample was made of PBMCs. This TCR came from a male donor in good health and CMV-seronegative. The CDR3 DNA follows: TGTGCCAGCTCACCAGGCCAGGGAGGTTGGGGATCACCCCTCCACTTT. Translation: CASSPGQGGWGSPLHF.